The 18 T cell receptor beta chains reported below all come from one sample, sequenced in a study of identical twins. TCRdb passed the 5' RACE reads through MiXCR, listing each CDR3 protein once. In the table there are approximately 230,000 distinct CDR3 sequences, roughly an eighth of which are singletons. The sequencing input was memory (CD45RO+) T cells sorted from blood. These receptors came from a woman under 30 in good health.

The chain is built from TRBV30 and TRBJ2-5; TRBD2 might be the D (6 bases). V shed 5 bases and J shed 2 bases, with 15 bases lying between them. Germline lookup yields CDR1 GTSNPN and CDR2 SVGIG (reference sequence). This CDR3 comprises 14 residues. The CDR3 loop is CAWSGGTQQETQYF. As DNA, the CDR3 is TGTGCCTGGTCTGGGGGGACGCAACAAGAGACCCAGTACTTC.

The chain recombines TRBV24-1 with TRBJ2-1; D unclear. V lost 0 bases, J lost 9 bases, and 14 bases lay in between. The CDR3 extends over 15 amino acids. Germline V lookup: CDR1 KGHDR, CDR2 SFDVKD. The chain's CDR3 is CATSDLVAPVGEQFF. CDR3 sequence (DNA): TGTGCCACCAGTGATTTGGTGGCCCCGGTGGGTGAGCAGTTCTTC.

The chain uses TRBV14 and TRBJ2-7; TRBD2 agrees at 14 bases. With V trimmed by 4 bases and J by 9 bases, 5 bases remained unmatched. This CDR3 contains 14 residues. The germline CDR1 and CDR2 sequences are SGHDN and FVKESK. CDR3 DNA sequence: TGTGCCAGCAGCCTCGGGACTAGCGGGAGCATGCAGTACTTC. Its protein product is CASSLGTSGSMQYF.

V is TRBV2 and J is TRBJ1-2, with 8 bases identical to TRBD1. The CDR3 runs 12 residues. V gave up 6 bases and J gave up 7 bases; unmatched junction bases: 4. Germline values: CDR1 SNHLY, CDR2 FYNNEI. The CDR3 DNA reads TGTGCCAGCAGCGGGGACAGGTCTGGCTACACCTTC. Encoded protein: CASSGDRSGYTF.

The chain uses TRBV30 and TRBJ1-1; perhaps TRBD1 as D (5 bases). The length of the CDR3 is 11 residues. Per germline, CDR1 GTSNPN and CDR2 SVGIG (reference sequence). Between the trimmed V and J ends, which lost 3 bases and 10 bases, there was a span of 12 bases. The CDR3 is CAWSPGGAAFF. CDR3 in DNA: TGTGCCTGGAGCCCAGGTGGGGCAGCTTTCTTT.

The V call is TRBV5-8, the J call TRBJ2-1; no clear D. In germline, CDR1 is SGHTS, CDR2 YDEGEE. The CDR3 totals 14 residues. V was cut by 0 bases and J by 7 bases, with 11 bases left in between. The CDR3 here is CASSLAPASNEQFF. CDR3 DNA: TGTGCCAGCAGCTTGGCCCCGGCAAGTAATGAGCAGTTCTTC.

In this sample, this clonotype turned up a few times. The chain recombines TRBV7-3 with TRBJ2-2, with TRBD2 matching 9 bases. Per the germline V gene, CDR1 is SGHTA and CDR2 is FQGTGA. V was clipped by 2 bases and J by 3 bases; unmatched bases: 1. The CDR3 covers 15 residues. CDR3 nucleotide sequence: TGTGCCAGCAGCTTAGCGGGGGGGCACACCGGGGAGCTGTTTTTT. Protein sequence: CASSLAGGHTGELFF.

This clonotype has a handful of counts. The J gene is TRBJ2-5, the V gene TRBV6-2 or TRBV6-3; 7 bases match TRBD1. The CDR3 consists of 14 residues. V was pared by 10 bases and J by 10 bases, with 18 bases of the junction left unmatched. Germline-derived CDR1 and CDR2 are MNHEY and SVGEGT. CDR3: CATQEGGMAGIQYF. CDR3 bases: TGTGCCACCCAAGAAGGGGGCATGGCGGGTATCCAGTACTTC.

The chain combines TRBV5-1 with TRBJ2-7, with D possibly TRBD1 on 7 matching bases. Germline V gives CDR1 SGHRS, CDR2 YFSETQ. Between the trimmed V and J ends, which lost 7 bases and 3 bases, there was a span of 17 bases. This CDR3 has 14 amino acids. The CDR3 coding sequence is TGCGCCAGCTCTACCGGCGGGACAGACTACGAGCAGTACTTC. Translation gives CASSTGGTDYEQYF.

This clonotype showed up just a few times. J is TRBJ1-3 and V is TRBV28; 8 positions match TRBD1. Germline CDR1 is MDHEN and CDR2 is SYDVKM. V was clipped by 5 bases and J by 4 bases; unmatched bases: 7. This CDR3 has 15 residues. In DNA, the CDR3 is TGTGCCAGCAGTCTCCTCGGGACAGGAGGAAACACCATATATTTT. Amino acids: CASSLLGTGGNTIYF.

The chain combines TRBV5-1 with TRBJ2-1, with TRBD2 as a possible D gene (6 bases). The CDR3 is 11 amino acids. With 4 bases removed from V and 12 bases from J, the gap between germline ends came to 11 bases. Germline-derived CDR1 and CDR2 are SGHRS and YFSETQ. CDR3 in amino acids: CASSLGGVQFF. The CDR3 DNA sequence: TGCGCCAGCAGCCTGGGGGGTGTGCAGTTCTTC.

In its sample, this clonotype was seen a few times. This rearrangement joins TRBV18 to TRBJ2-7; tentatively, D is TRBD2 (5 bases). V gave up 0 bases and J gave up 1 base, with 10 bases separating them. This CDR3 contains 15 residues. Per the germline V gene, CDR1 is KGHSH and CDR2 is LQKENI. This CDR3 is CASSPPSPGSYEQYF. CDR3 in DNA: TGTGCCAGCTCACCACCGTCTCCGGGATCCTACGAGCAGTACTTC.

The chain carries TRBV12-3 or TRBV12-4 and TRBJ2-7; D possibly matches TRBD1 or TRBD2 (5 bases each). The CDR3 contains 16 residues. Trimming stripped 6 bases from V and 6 bases from J, with 24 bases between. The CDR3 DNA sequence: TGTGCCAGCAGCCCAAACGGGGCTAGCTTAACGGGCGAGCAGTACTTC. Its protein is CASSPNGASLTGEQYF.

J is TRBJ2-6 and V is TRBV7-8, with a weak D call TRBD1 (6 bases). This CDR3 contains 17 residues. Trimming took off 2 bases at V and 1 base at J, with 12 bases between the two ends. Looked up from germline, CDR1 is SGHVS and CDR2 is FQNEAQ. CDR3 nucleotide sequence: TGTGCCAGCAGCTTATGGGCTCAGGGGTCTGGGGCCAACGTCCTGACTTTC. This codes for CASSLWAQGSGANVLTF.

This clonotype was picked up a small number of times. The chain uses TRBV6-2 or TRBV6-3 and TRBJ2-3; D may be TRBD2 (6 bases). The CDR3 sequence is 16 residues long. Trimming left V 7 bases short and J 0 bases short, with 17 bases between. Germline V lookup: CDR1 MNHEY, CDR2 SVGEGT. For the CDR3, the DNA is TGTGCCAGCACCTTACGTCGGGACTTTAGCACAGATACGCAGTATTTT. It yields the protein CASTLRRDFSTDTQYF.

This clonotype was recorded many times. The chain couples TRBV7-9 to TRBJ2-2; D is unclear. Germline CDR1 is SEHNR and CDR2 is FQNEAQ (reference sequence). Trimming took off 5 bases at V and 1 base at J, with 8 bases between the two ends. There are 14 residues in the CDR3. The CDR3 DNA sequence: TGTGCCAGCAGCCTCCAGATGAACACCGGGGAGCTGTTTTTT. It specifies CASSLQMNTGELFF.

This clonotype was recorded only once. The chain combines TRBV5-1 with TRBJ2-1; 10 nucleotides agree with TRBD1. V gave up 1 base and J gave up 8 bases; unmatched junction bases: 3. The CDR3 has 14 residues. CDR1 is SGHRS, CDR2 YFSETQ, per germline. CDR3 nucleotides: TGCGCCAGCAGCTTGTGGGGGACAGGGGATGAGCAGTTCTTC. Its translation is CASSLWGTGDEQFF.

The J gene is TRBJ2-4, the V gene TRBV25-1; TRBD1 might be the D (5 bases). The CDR3 consists of 16 residues. Per germline, CDR1 MGHDK and CDR2 SYGVNS. V was pared by 1 base and J by 5 bases, with 15 bases between. The CDR3 region has the DNA TGTGCCAGCAGTGAATGTCGAGTCAGGGTCCAAAACATTCAGTACTTC. Protein: CASSECRVRVQNIQYF.